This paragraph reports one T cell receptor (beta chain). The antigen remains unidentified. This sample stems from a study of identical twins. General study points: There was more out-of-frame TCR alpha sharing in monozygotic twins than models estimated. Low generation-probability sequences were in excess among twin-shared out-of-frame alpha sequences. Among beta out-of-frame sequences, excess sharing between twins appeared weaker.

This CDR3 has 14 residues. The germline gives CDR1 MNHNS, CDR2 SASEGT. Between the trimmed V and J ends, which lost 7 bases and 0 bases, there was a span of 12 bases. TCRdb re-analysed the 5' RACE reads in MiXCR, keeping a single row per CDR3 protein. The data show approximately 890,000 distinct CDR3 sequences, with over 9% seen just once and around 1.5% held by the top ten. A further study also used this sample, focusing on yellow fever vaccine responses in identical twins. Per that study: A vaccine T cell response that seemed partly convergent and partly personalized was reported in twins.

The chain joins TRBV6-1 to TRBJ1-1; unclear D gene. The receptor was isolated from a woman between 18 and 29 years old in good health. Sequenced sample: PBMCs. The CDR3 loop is CASNQRRMNTEAFF. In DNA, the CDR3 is TGTGCCAGCAACCAAAGGAGAATGAACACTGAAGCTTTCTTT.